Presented here are 22 T cell receptor beta chains from one specimen sequenced in a study of cytomegalovirus exposure and HLA in healthy donors. This PCR relied on a set of 60 Vbeta primers and 13 Jbeta primers. Libraries were prepared by immunoSEQ multiplex PCR; TCRdb keeps only in-frame clonotypes and omits some of them. The table includes roughly 200,000 clones, 80% to 85% detected once. Sequencing was done on a sample of PBMCs. Every receptor here comes from a woman in her thirties or forties in good health and CMV-seronegative.

V and J are TRBV27 and TRBJ2-7; 15 nucleotides line up with TRBD2. Germline CDR1 reads MNHEY; CDR2 reads SMNVEV (reference sequence). Trimming took 2 bases from V and 0 from J; bases not matched to a gene: 8. This CDR3 has 19 amino acids. The CDR3 here is CASSLKGLAGGHTSYEQYF. The DNA of the CDR3 is TGTGCCAGCAGTTTAAAGGGACTAGCGGGAGGACACACCTCCTACGAGCAGTACTTC.

The rearrangement links TRBV28 to TRBJ2-1; 11 bases map to TRBD1. The CDR3 spans 17 residues. Germline CDR1 MDHEN, CDR2 SYDVKM. The junction had 12 bases not matched to a gene; V was cut back by 4 bases and J by 7 bases. Here the CDR3 DNA reads TGTGCCAGCAGTTCCGAAGGGACAGGGGGACGGTTGAATGAGCAGTTCTTC. Translation gives CASSSEGTGGRLNEQFF. Complete variable domain (other parts from reference TRBV28 and TRBJ2-1): DVKVTQSSRYLVKRTGEKVFLECVQDMDHENMFWYRQDPGLGLRLIYFSYDVKMKEKGDIPEGYSVSREKKERFSLILESASTNQTSMYLCASSSEGTGGRLNEQFFGPGTRLTVL.

The chain is built from TRBV6-6 and TRBJ2-2; TRBD1 agrees at 9 bases. The ends lost 6 bases at V and 6 bases at J; junction bases unmatched: 5. In germline, CDR1 is MNHNY, CDR2 SVGAGI (reference sequence). The CDR3 has 14 residues. The CDR3 DNA reads TGTGCCAGCAGACAGGGACAGGGATCCGGGGAGCTGTTTTTT. The encoded protein is CASRQGQGSGELFF.

This clone has a handful of counts. The gene calls are TRBV5-1 and TRBJ1-5, with D perhaps TRBD1 (5 bases). CDR1 is SGHRS and CDR2 is YFSETQ in the germline V gene. CDR3 length: 15 residues. Trimming removed 2 bases at V and 0 bases at J, with 9 bases between. CDR3 loop: CASSLIGDSNQPQHF. The CDR3 DNA is TGCGCCAGCAGCTTAATAGGGGATAGCAATCAGCCCCAGCATTTT.

The chain is built from TRBV12-2 and TRBJ2-1; TRBD2, the table's D call, was not compared with the DNA. TRBV12-2 is marked as a pseudogene. The CDR3 spans 17 residues. Here the CDR3 reads CASRPGEVQRDFNEQFF. The CDR3 nucleotides read TGTGCAAGTCGCCCAGGGGAAGTTCAGCGGGACTTCAATGAGCAGTTCTTC.

The chain employs TRBV5-1 and TRBJ2-7, with 10 bases fitting TRBD1. Germline lookup yields CDR1 SGHRS and CDR2 YFSETQ. Losses at the gene ends were 4 bases for V and 1 base for J; bases not matched to a gene: 8. CDR3 length: 16 residues. The CDR3 DNA is TGCGCCAGCAGCCAGACGACAGGGGGCATTTCCTACGAGCAGTACTTC. Protein sequence: CASSQTTGGISYEQYF.

The CDR3 DNA reads as TGTGCCAGTAGTATCCCCGGGGAATATGGCTACACCTTC. Residues: CASSIPGEYGYTF. The chain links TRBV19 to TRBJ1-2; no reliable D call. The CDR3 sequence is 13 residues long. The V gene's germline CDR1 is LNHDA and CDR2 SQIVND (reference sequence). V was trimmed by 3 bases and J by 5 bases, leaving 10 bases between them.

The chain recombines TRBV7-2 with TRBJ2-3, with TRBD2 matching over 13 bases. CDR1 SGHTA and CDR2 FQGNSA come from the germline V gene. V gave up 2 bases and J gave up 0 bases; unmatched junction bases: 2. The CDR3 spans 17 residues. The CDR3 reads CASSLRLAGGSTDTQYF. The DNA for the CDR3 is TGTGCCAGCAGCTTAAGACTAGCGGGAGGAAGCACAGATACGCAGTATTTT.

The chain is built from TRBV27 and TRBJ2-7; 11 bases align to TRBD2. CDR1 and CDR2 (germline): MNHEY, SMNVEV (reference sequence). V was pared by 2 bases and J by 2 bases, with 2 bases of the junction left unmatched. CDR3 length equals 15 residues. The CDR3 loop is CASSLTSGSTYEQYF. DNA of the CDR3: TGTGCCAGCAGTTTAACTAGCGGGAGCACCTACGAGCAGTACTTC.

V and J are TRBV6-5 and TRBJ1-6, with 7 bases lining up with TRBD1. The CDR3 is made up of 14 amino acids. V dropped 6 bases and J dropped 3; count of bases not matched to a gene: 2. Germline V lookup: CDR1 MNHEY, CDR2 SVGAGI. The CDR3 DNA follows: TGTGCCAGCAGGGGGACAGACTATAATTCACCCCTCCACTTT. This codes for CASRGTDYNSPLHF.

The chain has TRBV11-3 and TRBJ1-1; TRBD1 might be the D (5 bases). Trimming removed 1 base from V and 3 bases from J, with 9 bases in between. The length of the CDR3 is 14 residues. Germline values: CDR1 SGHNT, CDR2 YENEEA. CDR3 region: CASSLGGVYTEAFF. The CDR3 DNA is TGTGCCAGCAGCTTAGGGGGCGTCTACACTGAAGCTTTCTTT.

This clone has only one observation. The V gene is TRBV2, the J gene TRBJ2-7, with TRBD2 identical over 8 bases. Germline V lookup: CDR1 SNHLY, CDR2 FYNNEI. This CDR3 comprises 15 residues. V shed 6 bases, J shed 5 bases, and the junction held 12 bases outside the gene matches. This CDR3 is CASRVQTAGVHEQYF. The CDR3 region has the DNA TGTGCCAGCAGAGTTCAAACAGCGGGGGTCCACGAGCAGTACTTC.

A single count supports this clone. The chain links TRBV19 to TRBJ2-3; a weak D match, TRBD2 (5 bases). CDR1 LNHDA and CDR2 SQIVND come from the germline V gene (reference sequence). Trimming took 3 bases from V and 5 from J, leaving 18 bases between them. The CDR3 has 16 amino acids. The CDR3 protein is CASSIGWERARDTQYF. CDR3 in DNA: TGTGCCAGTAGTATTGGTTGGGAGCGAGCGCGAGATACGCAGTATTTT.

V gene TRBV5-6 combines with J gene TRBJ2-1; 11 positions agree with TRBD2. V gave up 1 base and J gave up 0 bases; unmatched junction bases: 9. CDR3 length: 19 amino acids. Germline assignment: CDR1 SGHDT and CDR2 YYEEEE. The CDR3 protein is CASSLLASGRWGSYNEQFF. Here the CDR3 DNA reads TGTGCCAGCAGCTTGTTGGCTAGCGGGAGGTGGGGCTCCTACAATGAGCAGTTCTTC.

This chain joins TRBV5-1 and TRBJ2-2; possibly TRBD1 for D (7 bases). CDR1 is SGHRS, CDR2 YFSETQ, per germline. V lost 1 base, J lost 1 base, and 14 bases lay in between. The CDR3 extends over 17 amino acids. The CDR3 DNA follows: TGCGCCAGCAGCTTGATGTTTCAGGGGGGGAACACCGGGGAGCTGTTTTTT. Encoded protein: CASSLMFQGGNTGELFF.

This chain links TRBV6-5 with TRBJ2-1, with D perhaps TRBD1 (5 bases). Germline-derived CDR1 and CDR2 are MNHEY and SVGAGI. This CDR3 contains 14 residues. The V end lost 5 bases, the J end lost 4 bases, and 12 bases lay between the germline ends. The CDR3 spells CASSQFGQYNEQFF. In DNA, the CDR3 is TGTGCCAGCAGTCAATTCGGACAATACAATGAGCAGTTCTTC.

The DNA for the CDR3 is TGCGCCAGCAGCCCCGGACAGGGACCCTTCCATGGCTACACCTTC. Residues: CASSPGQGPFHGYTF. The chain joins TRBV4-1 to TRBJ1-2; 8 positions match TRBD1. CDR3 length: 15 amino acids. V shed 4 bases and J 6 bases; nucleotides not matched to a gene: 10. Germline V gene sequence: CDR1 MGHRA, CDR2 YSYEKL.

V and J are TRBV5-1 and TRBJ1-1, with D hard to call. In germline, CDR1 is SGHRS, CDR2 YFSETQ. V was pared by 0 bases and J by 0 bases, with 9 bases between. CDR3 length: 15 amino acids. CDR3 sequence reads: CASSLDSQMNTEAFF. CDR3 nucleotide sequence: TGCGCCAGCAGCTTGGATTCACAGATGAACACTGAAGCTTTCTTT.

The rearrangement joins TRBV5-8 to TRBJ2-1; a weak D match, TRBD2 (5 bases). Trimming removed 10 bases from V and 0 bases from J, with 14 bases in between. Germline V gives CDR1 SGHTS, CDR2 YDEGEE. This CDR3 has 14 residues. The CDR3 coding sequence is TGTGCCTATGCGGGCGGGCCCTCCTACAATGAGCAGTTCTTC. Residues: CAYAGGPSYNEQFF.

This clone was detected a few times. The chain combines TRBV2 with TRBJ2-7; 7 bases fit TRBD1. Losses at the gene ends were 8 bases for V and 3 bases for J; bases not matched to a gene: 4. Germline values: CDR1 SNHLY, CDR2 FYNNEI. The CDR3 contains 12 residues. The CDR3: CASANRGYEQYF. As DNA, the CDR3 is TGTGCCAGCGCCAACAGGGGCTACGAGCAGTACTTC.

The gene calls are TRBV9 and TRBJ2-7, with a tentative D call TRBD2 (5 bases). CDR3 length equals 14 residues. Trimming pared 4 bases from V and 1 base from J, leaving 12 bases between. Germline V gives CDR1 SGDLS, CDR2 YYNGEE. The CDR3 region has the DNA TGTGCCAGCAGCCCAGAGGGCGGGTCCTACGAGCAGTACTTC. This encodes CASSPEGGSYEQYF.

The rearrangement links TRBV6-5 to TRBJ2-4; 9 bases line up with TRBD1. The CDR3 is 13 amino acids. V trimming: 6 bases; J trimming: 6 bases; junction bases outside the gene matches: 3. Germline assignment: CDR1 MNHEY and CDR2 SVGAGI. This CDR3 reads CASRDRGGNIQYF. The CDR3, as DNA: TGTGCCAGCAGGGACAGGGGCGGAAACATTCAGTACTTC.